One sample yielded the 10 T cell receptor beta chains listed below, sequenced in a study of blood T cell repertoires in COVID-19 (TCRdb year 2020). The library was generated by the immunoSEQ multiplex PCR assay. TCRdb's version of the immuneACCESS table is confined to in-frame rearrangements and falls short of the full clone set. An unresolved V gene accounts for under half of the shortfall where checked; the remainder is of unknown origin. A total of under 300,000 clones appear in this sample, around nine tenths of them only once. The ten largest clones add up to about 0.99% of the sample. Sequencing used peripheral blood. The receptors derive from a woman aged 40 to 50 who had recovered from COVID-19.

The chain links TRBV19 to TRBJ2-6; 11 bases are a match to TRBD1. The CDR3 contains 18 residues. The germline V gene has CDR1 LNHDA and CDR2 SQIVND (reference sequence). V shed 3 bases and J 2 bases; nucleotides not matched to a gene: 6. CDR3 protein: CASSIAGQGAPGANVLTF. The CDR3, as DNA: TGTGCCAGTAGTATCGCAGGACAGGGGGCGCCTGGGGCCAACGTCCTGACTTTC.

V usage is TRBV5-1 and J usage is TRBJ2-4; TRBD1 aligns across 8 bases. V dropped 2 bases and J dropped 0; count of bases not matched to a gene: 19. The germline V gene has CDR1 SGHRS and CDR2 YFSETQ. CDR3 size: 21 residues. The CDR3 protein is CASSFRDRGVPTPLAKNIQYF. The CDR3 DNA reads TGCGCCAGCAGCTTTCGAGACAGGGGCGTCCCCACACCTCTAGCCAAAAACATTCAGTACTTC.

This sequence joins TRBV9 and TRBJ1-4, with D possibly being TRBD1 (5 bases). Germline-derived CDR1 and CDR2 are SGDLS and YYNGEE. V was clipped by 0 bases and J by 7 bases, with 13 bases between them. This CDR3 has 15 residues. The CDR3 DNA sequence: TGTGCCAGCAGCGTAGGTGAAGGGAGGGGTGAAAAACTGTTTTTT. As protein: CASSVGEGRGEKLFF.

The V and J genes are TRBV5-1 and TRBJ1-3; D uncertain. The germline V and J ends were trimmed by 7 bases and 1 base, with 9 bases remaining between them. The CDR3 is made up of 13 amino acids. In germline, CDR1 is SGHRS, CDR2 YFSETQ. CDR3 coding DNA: TGCGCCAGCCGGGGAGGGTCTGGAAACACCATATATTTT. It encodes CASRGGSGNTIYF.

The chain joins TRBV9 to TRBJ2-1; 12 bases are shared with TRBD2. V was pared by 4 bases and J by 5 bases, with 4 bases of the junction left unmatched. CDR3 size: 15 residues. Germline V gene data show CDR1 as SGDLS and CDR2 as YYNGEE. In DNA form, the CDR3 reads TGTGCCAGCAGCCTCGGACTAGCGGGACACAATGAGCAGTTCTTC. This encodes CASSLGLAGHNEQFF.

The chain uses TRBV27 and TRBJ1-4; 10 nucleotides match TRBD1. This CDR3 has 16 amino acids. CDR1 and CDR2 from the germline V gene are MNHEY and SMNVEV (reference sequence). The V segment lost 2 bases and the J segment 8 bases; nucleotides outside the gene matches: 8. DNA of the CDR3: TGTGCCAGCAGTTTAAGCCCCGGGACAGGGGCGGAAAAACTGTTTTTT. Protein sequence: CASSLSPGTGAEKLFF.

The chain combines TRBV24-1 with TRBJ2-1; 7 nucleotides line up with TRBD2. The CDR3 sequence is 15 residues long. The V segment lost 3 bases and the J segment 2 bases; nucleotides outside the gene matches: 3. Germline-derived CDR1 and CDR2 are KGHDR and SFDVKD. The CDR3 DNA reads TGTGCCACCAGTGATCGGGGGGAACCCTACAATGAGCAGTTCTTC. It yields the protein CATSDRGEPYNEQFF.

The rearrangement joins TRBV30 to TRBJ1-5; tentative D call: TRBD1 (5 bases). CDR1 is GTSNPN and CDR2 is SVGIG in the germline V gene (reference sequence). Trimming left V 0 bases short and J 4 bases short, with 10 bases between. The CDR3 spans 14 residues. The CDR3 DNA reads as TGTGCCTGGAGTGTCGGTAGGGGTAATCAGCCCCAGCATTTT. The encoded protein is CAWSVGRGNQPQHF.

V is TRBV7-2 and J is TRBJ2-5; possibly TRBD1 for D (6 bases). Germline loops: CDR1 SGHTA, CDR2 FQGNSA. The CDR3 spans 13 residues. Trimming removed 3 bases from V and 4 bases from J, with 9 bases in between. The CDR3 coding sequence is TGTGCCAGCAGCTTGGGCAGGGGAGAGACCCAGTACTTC. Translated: CASSLGRGETQYF.

For the CDR3, the DNA is TGCAGTGCTAGTGGTCAGGGGGGCAATGAGCAGTTCTTC. Its translation: CSASGQGGNEQFF. V usage is TRBV20-1 and J usage is TRBJ2-1; D is possibly TRBD1 (7 bases). CDR3 length: 13 residues. Germline V gene data show CDR1 as DFQATT and CDR2 as SNEGSKA (reference sequence). Trimming stripped 3 bases from V and 6 bases from J, with 12 bases between.